The rows below give T cell receptor beta chains drawn from one sample of a study of T cell changes during pregnancy in multiple sclerosis. Produced via immunoSEQ multiplex PCR; TCRdb's table is partial and in-frame only. This sample has roughly 53,000 clones; about 91% occur once, and the top ten carry about 0.36%. Sequencing was performed on CD4+ T cells from peripheral blood mononuclear cells, taken in the second trimester of pregnancy. Every receptor here comes from a female donor in good health, enrolled as a control in a pregnancy study. The CDR3 runs from the conserved cysteine through the conserved F or W. Each record gives: clone size, J gene, V gene, D gene, CDR3 length, CDR3 DNA, CDR3 protein. A D gene is named only where the DNA matches it firmly. The listing skips clone size in some rows; elsewhere it reads once, few, many or a size class.

>-|TRBJ1-1|TRBV29-1|-|13
TGCAGCGCCGTTAAAACAATGAACACTGAAGCTTTCTTT
CSAVKTMNTEAFF
>-|TRBJ2-1|TRBV7-2|TRBD2|15
TGTGCCAGCAGAATGGCGGGGGGGTTCTTCAATGAGCAGTTCTTC
CASRMAGGFFNEQFF
>-|TRBJ2-1|TRBV6-1|TRBD2|14
TGTGCCAGCAGGGAAACTAGCGGGGGGGCAGCTTATATCTTC
CASRETSGGAAYIF
>-|TRBJ2-1|TRBV27|-|12
TGTGCCAGCAGTTTAGGGGCGGATGAGCAGTTCTTC
CASSLGADEQFF
>few|TRBJ2-5|TRBV18|-|12
TGTGCCAGCTCACGGTCAGAAGAGACCCAGTACTTC
CASSRSEETQYF
>-|TRBJ1-1|TRBV5-4|-|15
TGTGCCAGCAGCTTGGCGAAACAGGGAAGCACTGAAGCTTTCTTT
CASSLAKQGSTEAFF
>-|TRBJ2-1|TRBV5-4|-|15
TGTGCCAGCAGCTTAATGCAGGGAATCAAGGATGAGCAGTTCTTC
CASSLMQGIKDEQFF
>-|TRBJ2-3|TRBV7-2|-|15
TGTGCCAGCAGCTTGTGGGTAGGGCGGGGAGATACGCAGTATTTT
CASSLWVGRGDTQYF
>-|TRBJ2-2|TRBV5-1|TRBD1|16
TGCGCCAGCAGCCCCGGGACAGGGAAAGAAGCCGGGGAGCTGTTTTTT
CASSPGTGKEAGELFF
>-|TRBJ1-5|TRBV30|-|15
TGTGCCTGGAGTGTAAGTGAGAGCCCAAATCAGCCCCAGCATTTT
CAWSVSESPNQPQHF
>once|TRBJ2-7|TRBV11-3|TRBD1|17
TGTGCCAGCAGCTTAAGATCGGGGGACAGGTGGGCCTACGAGCAGTACTTC
CASSLRSGDRWAYEQYF
>-|TRBJ1-1|TRBV9|-|14
TGTGCCAGCAGCGTGGGACATTGGAACACTGAAGCTTTCTTT
CASSVGHWNTEAFF
>-|TRBJ2-2|TRBV6-1|TRBD1|14
TGTGCCAGCAGGACAGGGACGAACACCGGGGAGCTGTTTTTT
CASRTGTNTGELFF
>-|TRBJ2-3|TRBV7-3|TRBD2|15
TGTGCCAGCAGCTTAGCGGGGGGGCACACAGATACGCAGTATTTT
CASSLAGGHTDTQYF
>-|TRBJ2-7|TRBV5-1|TRBD1|14
TGCGCCAGCAGCTGGGACAGGGGGATGAGGGAGCAGTACTTC
CASSWDRGMREQYF
>-|TRBJ2-7|TRBV2|TRBD2|13
TGTGCCAGCAGTCCCCTAGCGGGCTACGAGCAGTACTTC
CASSPLAGYEQYF
>few|TRBJ1-2|TRBV5-4|-|13
TGTGCCAGCAGCTTGGGAGCGCATGGTGGCTACACCTTC
CASSLGAHGGYTF
>once|TRBJ1-6|TRBV6-5|TRBD1|15
TGTGCCAGCAGTCCGGGACAGGGTATCGGATCACCCCTCCACTTT
CASSPGQGIGSPLHF
>once|TRBJ1-1|TRBV29-1|-|11
TGCAGCGTTGTTTCGGGCGGGGGAGGTTTCTTT
CSVVSGGGGFF
>-|TRBJ1-2|TRBV14|-|15
TGTGCCAGCAGCCAAAATCCGGGATTGAGAGGTGGCTACACCTTC
CASSQNPGLRGGYTF
>-|TRBJ2-1|TRBV9|TRBD2|15
TGTGCCAGCAGCGTCCCGGGACTAGCGGGTAATGAGCAGTTCTTC
CASSVPGLAGNEQFF
>-|TRBJ1-3|TRBV19|-|15
TGTGCCAGTAGTACCAACAGGGACTCTGGAAACACCATATATTTT
CASSTNRDSGNTIYF
>-|TRBJ2-2|TRBV9|TRBD1|15
TGTGCCAGCACCTCACAGGGGTTCCTCACCGGGGAGCTGTTTTTT
CASTSQGFLTGELFF
>-|TRBJ1-2|TRBV7-9|TRBD1|12
TGTGCCAGCAGCTTTGCAGGGGGCGGCTACACCTTC
CASSFAGGGYTF
>-|TRBJ1-2|TRBV4-3|-|15
TGCGCCAGCAGCCATGGAGGTAGGGACTACTATGGCTACACCTTC
CASSHGGRDYYGYTF
>-|TRBJ1-2|TRBV6-1|-|15
TGTGCCAGCAGTGATGCTGGGACAACTAACTATGGCTACACCTTC
CASSDAGTTNYGYTF
>few|TRBJ1-1|TRBV19|-|14
TGTGCCAGTAGTATGGGACTGCTGAACACTGAAGCTTTCTTT
CASSMGLLNTEAFF
>-|TRBJ1-1|TRBV5-1|-|15
TGCGCCAGCAGCTTGGAGGGGGTTCGGGGAACTGAAGCTTTCTTT
CASSLEGVRGTEAFF
>once|TRBJ1-5|TRBV6-6|TRBD1|16
TGTGCCAGCAGTACCCCGGGACAGGGGGCTAATCAGCCCCAGCATTTT
CASSTPGQGANQPQHF
>-|TRBJ2-3|TRBV2|-|16
TGTGCCAGCAGCCTTTCTTGGCAGTCTAGCACAGATACGCAGTATTTT
CASSLSWQSSTDTQYF
>-|TRBJ2-7|TRBV5-1|TRBD1|17
TGCGCCAGCAGCTTGGCCGTTGGACAGGGAGCAGGGAACGAGCAGTACTTC
CASSLAVGQGAGNEQYF
>-|TRBJ1-5|TRBV7-2|-|15
TGTGCCAGCAGCTTAGTAATCGGGGTTTCTCAGCCCCAGCATTTT
CASSLVIGVSQPQHF
>-|TRBJ1-6|TRBV19|-|17
TGTGCCAGTAGTATGCGGGACCCCTCAGGAAACGATTCACCCCTCCACTTT
CASSMRDPSGNDSPLHF
>-|TRBJ2-7|TRBV5-4|TRBD2|16
TGTGCCAGCAGCCCGAAACTAGCGGGGGGGGGAAACGAGCAGTACTTC
CASSPKLAGGGNEQYF
>once|TRBJ1-4|TRBV5-5|-|14
TGTGCCAGCAGCCCGCGGGGGAGAGCTGAAAAACTGTTTTTT
CASSPRGRAEKLFF
>-|TRBJ1-2|TRBV25-1|-|11
TGTGCCAGCAGTGAATATCTTGGCTACACCTTC
CASSEYLGYTF
>-|TRBJ2-7|TRBV7-8|TRBD2|16
TGTGCCAGCAGCCGATCCGACCTAGCGGGGGCCTACGAGCAGTACTTC
CASSRSDLAGAYEQYF
>-|TRBJ2-1|TRBV6-5|-|12
TGTGCCAGCAGTTACTCGCGCGCTGAGCAGTTCTTC
CASSYSRAEQFF
>-|TRBJ1-2|TRBV7-2|TRBD1|14
TGTGCCAGCAGTTCCACACAGGGGGTCTATGGCTACACCTTC
CASSSTQGVYGYTF
>-|TRBJ1-3|TRBV4-1|-|19
TGCGCCAGCAGCCAAGGGAGGGCAGGGCGCGCCCGGTCTGGAAACACCATATATTTT
CASSQGRAGRARSGNTIYF
>-|TRBJ2-1|TRBV25-1|-|15
TGTGCCAGCAGATCGTACGGGACAAGCTACAATGAGCAGTTCTTC
CASRSYGTSYNEQFF
>-|TRBJ2-3|TRBV2|-|14
TGTGCCAGCAGTGATGGGGGGGCCGTAGATACGCAGTATTTT
CASSDGGAVDTQYF
>-|TRBJ1-6|TRBV2|TRBD1|16
TGTGCCAGCAGTTTTGACAGGGGAGGTTTTAATTCACCCCTCCACTTT
CASSFDRGGFNSPLHF